A single TCR beta chain is shown here with its context. Clones were read by immunoSEQ multiplex PCR, and TCRdb kept only the in-frame ones, dropping some. This table holds roughly 43,000 clones, around 87% found once. Germline V gene lookup returns CDR1 SGHDN and CDR2 FVKESK. The CDR3 contains 15 residues. Trimming cost V 1 base and J 8 bases, with 14 bases left between them. This specimen comes from a study of control samples from healthy donors and cancer patients. Sequenced sample: PBMCs. The chain combines TRBV14 with TRBJ1-4, with D unresolved. This TCR derives from a woman between 55 and 75 years old with lung cancer. The CDR3 protein is CASSQAMGFGEKLFF. The DNA of the CDR3 is TGTGCCAGCAGCCAAGCCATGGGCTTTGGCGAAAAACTGTTTTTT.